One and the same sample provided the 7 T cell receptor beta chains below, sequenced in a study of shared clonotypes between healthy human individuals. Here immunoSEQ multiplex PCR was the method, and the copy in TCRdb shows in-frame clones only, minus some. This table holds about 470,000 clones, around 79% found once. Specimen: PBMCs. All receptors derive from a woman aged 35 to 49 in good health. Some clones in this sample may be carry-over from other donors' samples.

The chain joins TRBV29-1 to TRBJ2-3, with 9 bases lining up with TRBD2. V was clipped by 5 bases and J by 0 bases; unmatched bases: 12. The CDR3 is made up of 17 amino acids. Per germline, CDR1 SQVTM and CDR2 ANQGSEA. In nucleotides, the CDR3 is TGCAGCGTTCCCCACCGCGGACTAGCGTTAAGCACAGATACGCAGTATTTT. This encodes CSVPHRGLALSTDTQYF.

Only a few counts were recorded for this clone. The chain employs TRBV7-8 and TRBJ1-5; D not resolved. Trimming took 1 base from V and 5 from J, leaving 3 bases between them. This CDR3 comprises 12 residues. Germline V lookup: CDR1 SGHVS, CDR2 FQNEAQ. For the CDR3, the DNA is TGTGCCAGCAGCTTAGTTTATCAGCCCCAGCATTTT. Amino acid sequence: CASSLVYQPQHF.

The chain links TRBV4-1 to TRBJ2-7; D is uncertain. The germline CDR1 and CDR2 sequences are MGHRA and YSYEKL. CDR3 length: 13 residues. V lost 0 bases and J 6 bases, leaving 9 bases between the germline ends. The CDR3 DNA is TGCGCCAGCAGCCAAGAACGGATGGGCGAGCAGTACTTC. It specifies CASSQERMGEQYF.

The chain combines TRBV7-2 with TRBJ2-3, with D possibly matching TRBD2 (6 bases). The germline gives CDR1 SGHTA, CDR2 FQGNSA. This CDR3 region has 15 residues. Between the trimmed V and J ends, which lost 0 bases and 2 bases, there was a span of 9 bases. CDR3 loop: CASSLASGHTDTQYF. The CDR3, as DNA: TGTGCCAGCAGCTTAGCTAGCGGTCACACAGATACGCAGTATTTT.

V is TRBV6-1 and J is TRBJ1-2; no firm D call. The V gene's germline CDR1 is MNHNS and CDR2 SASEGT. V was pared by 0 bases and J by 6 bases, with 5 bases between. This CDR3 contains 12 residues. CDR3 DNA: TGTGCCAGCAGTGAAGCGGGGAATGGCTACACCTTC. This translates into CASSEAGNGYTF.

This rearrangement joins TRBV6-1 to TRBJ1-5; TRBD1 matches at 8 bases. The CDR3 is made up of 16 amino acids. The ends lost 1 base at V and 0 bases at J; junction bases unmatched: 2. Germline lookup yields CDR1 MNHNS and CDR2 SASEGT. Written as DNA, the CDR3 is TGTGCCAGCAGTGAAGGGACAGGGTATAGCAATCAGCCCCAGCATTTT. Translating gives CASSEGTGYSNQPQHF.

The chain employs TRBV10-3 and TRBJ2-7; D is unclear. Germline CDR1 ENHRY, CDR2 SYGVKD. The CDR3 has 14 residues. The V and J ends lost 2 bases and 6 bases respectively, with 14 bases between them. CDR3 coding DNA: TGTGCCATCAGTGAGGGTCCTGTTCCCTCCGAGCAGTACTTC. Translation gives CAISEGPVPSEQYF.